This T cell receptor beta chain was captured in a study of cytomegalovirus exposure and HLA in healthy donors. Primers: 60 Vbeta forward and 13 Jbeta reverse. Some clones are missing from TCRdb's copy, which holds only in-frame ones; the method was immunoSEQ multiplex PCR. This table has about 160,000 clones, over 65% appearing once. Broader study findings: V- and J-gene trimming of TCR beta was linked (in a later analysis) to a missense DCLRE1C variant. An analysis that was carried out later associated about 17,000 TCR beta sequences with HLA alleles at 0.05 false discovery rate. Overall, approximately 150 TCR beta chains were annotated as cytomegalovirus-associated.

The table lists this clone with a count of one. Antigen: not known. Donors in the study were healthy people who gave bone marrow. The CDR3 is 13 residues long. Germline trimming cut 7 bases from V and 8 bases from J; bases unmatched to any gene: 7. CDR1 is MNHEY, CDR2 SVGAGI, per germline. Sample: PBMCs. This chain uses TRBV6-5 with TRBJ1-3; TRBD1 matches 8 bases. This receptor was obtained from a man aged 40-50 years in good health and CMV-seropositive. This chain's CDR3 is CASIPDRADTIYF. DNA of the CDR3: TGTGCCAGCATTCCGGACAGGGCGGACACCATATATTTT.